The 20 T cell receptor beta chains in this list originate from one sample, sequenced in a study of cytomegalovirus exposure and HLA in healthy donors. With 60 Vbeta and 13 Jbeta primers, the PCR was carried out. Measured with immunoSEQ multiplex PCR; TCRdb has only the in-frame clones, and not every one. The sample has fewer than 200,000 clones; 75% to 90% are singletons. What was sequenced was PBMCs. The receptor set was obtained from a woman between 45 and 65 years old in good health and CMV-seropositive.

The chain is built from TRBV7-9 and TRBJ2-5; 7 nucleotides agree with TRBD1. In germline, CDR1 is SEHNR, CDR2 FQNEAQ (reference sequence). The CDR3 runs to 12 residues. Trimming cost V 5 bases and J 3 bases; bases outside gene matches: 0. The CDR3 coding sequence is TGTGCCAGCAGCGGGACAGAAGAGACCCAGTACTTC. It encodes CASSGTEETQYF.

V is TRBV10-3 and J is TRBJ1-4, with 9 bases aligning to TRBD1. This CDR3 comprises 14 residues. The junction had 11 bases not matched to a gene; V was cut back by 10 bases and J by 8 bases. Germline V gene sequence: CDR1 ENHRY, CDR2 SYGVKD. The CDR3 spells CATNPGQGVEKLFF. CDR3 DNA sequence: TGTGCCACTAATCCGGGACAGGGTGTCGAAAAACTGTTTTTT.

The chain links TRBV16 to TRBJ1-1; D unclear. Trimming stripped 3 bases from V and 4 bases from J, with 9 bases between. Germline values: CDR1 KGHSY, CDR2 FQNENV. The CDR3 contains 13 residues. The CDR3 region is CASSQVRGTEAFF. The CDR3 bases are TGTGCCAGCAGCCAGGTACGGGGCACTGAAGCTTTCTTT.

The chain links TRBV5-1 to TRBJ2-7, with TRBD1 as a possible D gene (5 bases). V lost 0 bases and J 5 bases, leaving 6 bases between the germline ends. The germline V gene encodes CDR1 SGHRS and CDR2 YFSETQ. The CDR3 extends over 12 amino acids. DNA of the CDR3: TGCGCCAGCAGCTTGGAGGGGAACGAGCAGTACTTC. It is translated as CASSLEGNEQYF.

The chain employs TRBV28 and TRBJ2-7, with D uncertain. From germline, CDR1 is MDHEN and CDR2 SYDVKM. V was pared by 6 bases and J by 1 base, with 4 bases between. CDR3 length: 11 amino acids. The CDR3 region is CASRRSYEQYF. CDR3 nucleotide sequence: TGTGCCAGCAGGCGGTCCTACGAGCAGTACTTC.

This chain connects TRBV2 to TRBJ1-5, with D hard to call. Germline-derived CDR1 and CDR2 are SNHLY and FYNNEI. The CDR3 length is 14 residues. Deletions cut 7 bases from V and 1 base from J, with 11 bases between. In nucleotides, the CDR3 is TGTGCCAGCACGCAGGTGAACAGCAATCAGCCCCAGCATTTT. The encoded protein is CASTQVNSNQPQHF.

V usage is TRBV7-2 and J usage is TRBJ2-1; tentative D call: TRBD2 (5 bases). Germline CDR1 is SGHTA and CDR2 is FQGNSA. There are 14 residues in the CDR3. Trimming left V 4 bases short and J 6 bases short, with 13 bases between. CDR3 bases: TGTGCCAGCAGCTCACATATCACTAGCAATGAGCAGTTCTTC. It yields the protein CASSSHITSNEQFF. The whole variable domain, filled in from reference TRBV7-2 and TRBJ2-1, reads GAGVSQSPSNKVTEKGKDVELRCDPISGHTALYWYRQSLGQGLEFLIYFQGNSAPDKSGLPSDRFSAERTGGSVSTLTIQRTQQEDSAVYLCASSSHITSNEQFFGPGTRLTVL.

This chain uses TRBV5-1 with TRBJ2-5; 7 bases line up with TRBD1. Trimming took 1 base from V and 5 from J; bases not matched to a gene: 11. Germline loops: CDR1 SGHRS, CDR2 YFSETQ. This CDR3 region has 16 residues. The CDR3 DNA reads as TGCGCCAGCAGCTTGTTCTCGGGACAGACGACGGAGACCCAGTACTTC. Translated: CASSLFSGQTTETQYF.

The chain links TRBV29-1 to TRBJ2-7, with D perhaps matching TRBD1 (5 bases). Germline-derived CDR1 and CDR2 are SQVTM and ANQGSEA. V was cut by 4 bases and J by 0 bases, with 7 bases left in between. The CDR3 runs to 12 residues. CDR3 region: CSVGQSSYEQYF. DNA for the CDR3: TGCAGCGTTGGACAGAGCTCCTACGAGCAGTACTTC.

The chain links TRBV27 to TRBJ2-1, with TRBD2 matching 11 bases. Germline V CDR1 and CDR2: MNHEY, SMNVEV (reference sequence). V trimming: 3 bases; J trimming: 7 bases; junction bases outside the gene matches: 14. CDR3 size: 18 residues. The CDR3 sequence: CASSFPSGRLSRGNEQFF. CDR3 in DNA: TGTGCCAGCAGTTTCCCTAGCGGGAGGCTCTCTAGGGGGAATGAGCAGTTCTTC.

This chain joins TRBV5-1 and TRBJ1-1; 7 positions agree with TRBD1. Trimming cost V 0 bases and J 0 bases; bases outside gene matches: 2. Germline CDR1 reads SGHRS; CDR2 reads YFSETQ. The CDR3 runs to 15 residues. The CDR3 loop is CASSLEGQMNTEAFF. CDR3 coding DNA: TGCGCCAGCAGCTTGGAGGGACAGATGAACACTGAAGCTTTCTTT.

The chain has TRBV19 and TRBJ1-2; 8 positions agree with TRBD1. This CDR3 spans 15 amino acids. V was pared by 3 bases and J by 3 bases, with 6 bases of the junction left unmatched. Per the germline V gene, CDR1 is LNHDA and CDR2 is SQIVND (reference sequence). This chain's CDR3 is CASSIQGAADYGYTF. CDR3 in DNA: TGTGCCAGTAGTATCCAGGGGGCGGCTGACTATGGCTACACCTTC.

The chain links TRBV4-2 to TRBJ2-5; TRBD2 aligns across 8 bases. This CDR3 comprises 16 residues. Germline CDR1 reads LGHNA; CDR2 reads YNFKEQ. V lost 1 base and J lost 6; bases outside the gene matches: 10. CDR3 in DNA: TGTGCCAGCAGCCAAGGTGGGGCCGGGGGGGCACAGACCCAGTACTTC. It encodes CASSQGGAGGAQTQYF.

The chain couples TRBV5-5 to TRBJ2-7, with D perhaps matching TRBD1 (6 bases). The CDR3 loop spans 15 amino acids. Trimming stripped 0 bases from V and 3 bases from J, with 13 bases between. Germline CDR1 reads SGHKS; CDR2 reads YYEKEE (reference sequence). CDR3 nucleotides: TGTGCCAGCAGCTTGGGACAGGTCCAATACTACGAGCAGTACTTC. This codes for CASSLGQVQYYEQYF.

This chain's CDR3 is CASRPSGNTGELFF. The CDR3 DNA reads TGCGCCAGCAGGCCTAGCGGAAACACCGGGGAGCTGTTTTTT. The J gene is TRBJ2-2, the V gene TRBV10-1; 7 bases are a match to TRBD2. Germline V gene sequence: CDR1 WNHNN, CDR2 SYGVQD (reference sequence). J was trimmed by 2 bases and V by 6 bases; bases with no gene match: 3. This CDR3 comprises 14 residues.

This clone was seen just once. Germline is not matched at one junction end, which may reflect a read error. J is TRBJ2-5 and V is TRBV7-3; 8 nucleotides match TRBD1. CDR3 size: 15 residues. CDR1 SGHTA and CDR2 FQGTGA come from the germline V gene. CDR3: CASSVTGTGQETQYF. The CDR3 DNA reads TGTGCCAGCAGCGTAACCGGGACAGGACAAGAGACCCAGTACTTC.

This chain joins TRBV19 and TRBJ2-7, with D perhaps matching TRBD2 (5 bases). The CDR3 consists of 14 residues. Per the germline V gene, CDR1 is LNHDA and CDR2 is SQIVND (reference sequence). Trimming removed 3 bases at V and 3 bases at J, with 12 bases between. The CDR3 DNA follows: TGTGCCAGTAGTATGTCGGGATATAGCTACGAGCAGTACTTC. As protein: CASSMSGYSYEQYF.

The genes are TRBV6-5 and TRBJ2-7; 7 bases fit TRBD1. V lost 4 bases to trimming and J lost 4 bases; unmatched junction nucleotides: 10. Germline V gene data show CDR1 as MNHEY and CDR2 as SVGAGI. The CDR3 is 15 amino acids. The chain's CDR3 is CASSLLRTGGYEQYF. In DNA, the CDR3 is TGTGCCAGCAGTTTACTAAGGACAGGAGGTTACGAGCAGTACTTC.

The rearrangement uses TRBV4-1 and TRBJ1-2, with 12 bases lining up with TRBD1. CDR3 length: 18 residues. Germline lookup yields CDR1 MGHRA and CDR2 YSYEKL. V gave up 8 bases and J gave up 3 bases; unmatched junction bases: 16. CDR3 amino acids: CASGGWGQGALGDYGYTF. DNA of the CDR3: TGCGCCAGCGGGGGATGGGGACAGGGGGCCCTAGGGGACTATGGCTACACCTTC.

The rearrangement links TRBV4-2 to TRBJ2-1; 8 bases agree with TRBD2. From germline, CDR1 is LGHNA and CDR2 YNFKEQ. The J segment lost 4 bases and the V segment lost 1 base, leaving 18 bases of the junction unmatched. This CDR3 contains 20 residues. The CDR3 loop is CASSQVGSSGSPPTYNEQFF. The DNA for the CDR3 is TGTGCCAGCAGCCAAGTTGGTTCCAGCGGGAGTCCTCCCACGTACAATGAGCAGTTCTTC.